One sample yielded the 16 T cell receptor beta chains listed below, sequenced in a study of blood T cell repertoires in COVID-19. The repertoire was sequenced with immunoSEQ multiplex PCR; TCRdb's copy has only in-frame clones and lacks some. The table lists 250,000 to 300,000 clones, around nine tenths of them singletons. Sequenced sample: peripheral blood. All receptors derive from a woman aged 55-70 years with COVID-19, enrolled during active disease.

This clone occurred many times. The chain has TRBV11-2 and TRBJ2-7, with D possibly TRBD2 on 6 matching bases. CDR1 is SGHAT and CDR2 is FQNNGV in the germline V gene. The CDR3 has 15 amino acids. The V end lost 4 bases, the J end lost 4 bases, and 17 bases lay between the germline ends. The CDR3 protein is CASSSLGGGGYEQYF. In DNA form, the CDR3 reads TGTGCCAGCAGCTCCCTCGGGGGAGGCGGGTACGAGCAGTACTTC.

This sequence joins TRBV5-4 and TRBJ1-6, with a possible D match to TRBD1 (5 bases). This CDR3 spans 15 amino acids. CDR1 is SGHNT, CDR2 YYREEE, per germline (reference sequence). V was pared by 4 bases and J by 7 bases, with 15 bases between. CDR3 in amino acids: CASSRTRTANSPLHF. The DNA for the CDR3 is TGTGCCAGCAGCCGGACACGGACCGCCAATTCACCCCTCCACTTT.

This chain joins TRBV7-9 and TRBJ2-1, with 10 bases lining up with TRBD2. This CDR3 has 17 residues. Germline-derived CDR1 and CDR2 are SEHNR and FQNEAQ (reference sequence). Trimming removed 9 bases from V and 6 bases from J; junction bases left unmatched: 17. The CDR3: CASASVAGGMGVNEQFF. In DNA form, the CDR3 reads TGTGCCAGTGCTTCGGTAGCGGGAGGTATGGGCGTCAATGAGCAGTTCTTC.

The chain couples TRBV9 to TRBJ2-1, with 7 bases that match TRBD2. V was clipped by 0 bases and J by 10 bases; unmatched bases: 10. This CDR3 has 15 amino acids. The germline CDR1 and CDR2 sequences are SGDLS and YYNGEE. DNA for the CDR3: TGTGCCAGCAGCGTAGTTAGCGGGCCCACGGGGGAGCAGTTCTTC. Protein product: CASSVVSGPTGEQFF.

This chain uses TRBV5-1 with TRBJ2-1; 7 nucleotides line up with TRBD2. V was pared by 4 bases and J by 1 base, with 5 bases of the junction left unmatched. The CDR3 length is 15 residues. The germline CDR1 and CDR2 sequences are SGHRS and YFSETQ. CDR3 residues: CASSPSGDSYNEQFF. Written as DNA, the CDR3 is TGCGCCAGCAGCCCAAGCGGGGATTCCTACAATGAGCAGTTCTTC.

The chain joins TRBV6-2 or TRBV6-3 to TRBJ1-6, with TRBD1 as a possible D gene (6 bases). Germline loops: CDR1 MNHEY, CDR2 SVGEGT. This CDR3 is built from 15 residues. V gave up 2 bases and J gave up 7 bases, with 12 bases separating them. Here the CDR3 DNA reads TGTGCCAGCAGTTACCAAGGACAGAGGAATTCACCCCTCCACTTT. Translated, it gives CASSYQGQRNSPLHF.

V gene TRBV9 combines with J gene TRBJ1-5, with TRBD1 as a possible D gene (6 bases). V gave up 0 bases and J gave up 3 bases, with 13 bases separating them. The V gene's germline CDR1 is SGDLS and CDR2 YYNGEE. This CDR3 has 16 residues. The CDR3 nucleotides read TGTGCCAGCAGCGTAGGAGTGGGGGCGGACAATCAGCCCCAGCATTTT. It encodes CASSVGVGADNQPQHF.

The rearrangement uses TRBV4-1 and TRBJ2-1; 8 positions match TRBD2. CDR1 and CDR2 from the germline V gene are MGHRA and YSYEKL. The CDR3 totals 19 residues. V lost 4 bases and J lost 4; bases outside the gene matches: 18. The CDR3, as DNA: TGCGCCAGCAGCCCAGGCCCCAGCGGGAGTTTTAGGAGGTACAATGAGCAGTTCTTC. Translating gives CASSPGPSGSFRRYNEQFF.

This chain uses TRBV6-5 with TRBJ1-1; D is uncertain. The CDR3 runs to 13 residues. CDR1 is MNHEY and CDR2 is SVGAGI in the germline V gene. The V and J ends lost 6 bases and 4 bases respectively, with 12 bases between them. The CDR3 loop reads CASSLRRGTEAFF. The CDR3 region has the DNA TGTGCCAGCAGCCTTCGACGAGGCACTGAAGCTTTCTTT.

The CDR3 bases are TGTGCCAGCCGGACAGGGGATCTTGAGCAGTTCTTC. This translates into CASRTGDLEQFF. The V gene is TRBV28, the J gene TRBJ2-1, with TRBD1 identical over 9 bases. Per germline, CDR1 MDHEN and CDR2 SYDVKM. V shed 8 bases and J 9 bases; nucleotides not matched to a gene: 5. The length of the CDR3 is 12 residues.

This chain uses TRBV27 with TRBJ2-7; 10 positions match TRBD1. J gave up 5 bases and V 5 bases, and 3 bases lay outside the gene matches. The V gene's germline CDR1 is MNHEY and CDR2 SMNVEV (reference sequence). This CDR3 region has 13 residues. In nucleotides, the CDR3 is TGTGCCAGCAGTCGACAGGGGGCGGACGAGCAGTACTTC. Residues: CASSRQGADEQYF.

The chain joins TRBV30 to TRBJ2-1; TRBD2 matches 8 bases. Per the germline V gene, CDR1 is GTSNPN and CDR2 is SVGIG (reference sequence). The CDR3 covers 14 residues. Trimming cost V 2 bases and J 6 bases; bases outside gene matches: 6. CDR3 in amino acids: CAWSHNGRANEQFF. Here the CDR3 DNA reads TGTGCCTGGAGTCACAACGGGAGGGCCAATGAGCAGTTCTTC.

The gene calls are TRBV7-8 and TRBJ1-3; no clear D. Germline V gives CDR1 SGHVS, CDR2 FQNEAQ. V was pared by 5 bases and J by 1 base, with 9 bases between. The CDR3 contains 14 residues. CDR3 sequence reads: CASSPHRSGNTIYF. CDR3 DNA: TGTGCCAGCAGCCCCCACCGGTCTGGAAACACCATATATTTT.

This chain connects TRBV6-5 to TRBJ1-1; no clear D gene. From germline, CDR1 is MNHEY and CDR2 SVGAGI. V gave up 3 bases and J gave up 1 base, with 12 bases separating them. The CDR3 is made up of 15 amino acids. CDR3 region: CASSYQRAGNTEAFF. The CDR3 DNA reads TGTGCCAGCAGTTATCAGAGGGCAGGGAACACTGAAGCTTTCTTT.

This clone came up once. V usage is TRBV9 and J usage is TRBJ1-6; D is possibly TRBD1 (5 bases). The CDR3 length is 15 residues. The ends were cut back, 1 base at V and 10 bases at J, with 15 bases in the middle. Germline V gene data show CDR1 as SGDLS and CDR2 as YYNGEE. In DNA form, the CDR3 reads TGTGCCAGCAGCGTAACTGGACGGAGGGGCTCACCCCTCCACTTT. Translated, it gives CASSVTGRRGSPLHF.

The chain carries TRBV18 and TRBJ2-5, with D possibly being TRBD2 (6 bases). The V gene's germline CDR1 is KGHSH and CDR2 LQKENI. The V gene lost 1 base and the J gene lost 7 bases, with 13 bases spanning the gap. The CDR3 sequence is 14 residues long. The CDR3 sequence: CASSPRKGGGTQYF. Written as DNA, the CDR3 is TGTGCCAGCTCACCACGTAAGGGAGGTGGGACCCAGTACTTC.